The 15 T cell receptor beta chains below were found in one sample sequenced in a study of neurological immune-mediated disorders (dated by TCRdb to the late 2010s). Taken with the paper, the label for time point translates to: longitudinal time-point 2. Library preparation was by 5' RACE. Sequencer: Illumina HiSeq 2500. TCRdb cleaned the public reads at Q25 with fastp, built clones with MiXCR and kept in-frame beta chains. Duplicate CDR3 protein sequences are folded into a single record with the most common DNA and genes. This sample gives about 80,000 distinct CDR3 sequences in total; more than 5% of them show up just once. The leading ten clones occupy roughly 7.9% of the sample. Sample: PBMCs. The receptors stem from a woman aged 55-70 years with multiple sclerosis.

This clonotype has at least ten counts. This chain connects TRBV6-5 to TRBJ1-2; D ambiguous. There are 15 residues in the CDR3. From germline, CDR1 is MNHEY and CDR2 SVGAGI. V lost 0 bases and J lost 4, with 12 bases in between. Written as DNA, the CDR3 is TGTGCCAGCAGTTACTCCAGCGATACTTCCTATGGCTACACCTTC. Translating it yields CASSYSSDTSYGYTF.

There are many counts of this clonotype. The chain is built from TRBV6-4 and TRBJ2-3; no definite D call. Trimming shortened V by 3 bases and J by 5 bases, and 9 bases separated the two germline ends. Looked up from germline, CDR1 is MRHNA and CDR2 is SNTAGT. The CDR3 sequence is 13 residues long. CDR3 in amino acids: CASSEGPEDTQYF. The DNA of the CDR3 is TGTGCCAGCAGTGAAGGGCCGGAAGATACGCAGTATTTT.

There are many counts of this clonotype. The J gene is TRBJ2-1, the V gene TRBV5-1; the D gene could be TRBD1 or TRBD2 (6 bases each). The germline V gene has CDR1 SGHRS and CDR2 YFSETQ. V lost 5 bases and J lost 6, with 21 bases in between. CDR3 length equals 16 residues. In nucleotides, the CDR3 is TGCGCCAGCAGTCCAACTCCCGGGGGCTATAGCAATGAGCAGTTCTTC. Translated: CASSPTPGGYSNEQFF.

This clonotype was found many times. The CDR3 reads CSASARSSGNTIYF. In DNA, the CDR3 is TGCAGTGCTAGTGCGCGGAGCTCTGGAAACACCATATATTTT. This sequence joins TRBV20-1 and TRBJ1-3; D remains unclear. CDR3 length equals 14 residues. The germline V gene encodes CDR1 DFQATT and CDR2 SNEGSKA (reference sequence). Trimming cost V 3 bases and J 0 bases, with 9 bases left between them.

This clonotype was observed at least ten times. V is TRBV14 and J is TRBJ1-4; perhaps TRBD1 as D (5 bases). The CDR3 has 15 amino acids. Trimming left V 4 bases short and J 8 bases short, with 17 bases between. The V gene's germline CDR1 is SGHDN and CDR2 FVKESK. The CDR3 protein is CASSRNTGRTEKLFF. The CDR3, as DNA: TGTGCCAGCAGCCGCAACACGGGACGGACGGAAAAACTGTTTTTT.

This clonotype showed up many times. This chain links TRBV6-5 with TRBJ2-7; D remains ambiguous. V shed 6 bases and J shed 2 bases, with 8 bases lying between them. CDR1 is MNHEY, CDR2 SVGAGI, per germline. This CDR3 is built from 12 residues. DNA of the CDR3: TGTGCCAGCAGAAGACACCCCTACGAGCAGTACTTC. Encoded protein: CASRRHPYEQYF.

Only a few counts were recorded for this clonotype. The J gene is TRBJ2-5, the V gene TRBV2; 9 positions agree with TRBD1. This CDR3 is 14 amino acids long. With 5 bases clipped from V and 5 bases from J, the junction kept 6 bases outside the gene matches. The V gene's germline CDR1 is SNHLY and CDR2 FYNNEI. The CDR3 protein is CASSPGQGMETQYF. The CDR3 nucleotides read TGTGCCAGCAGTCCGGGACAGGGTATGGAGACCCAGTACTTC. Full variable domain (missing parts from reference TRBV2 and TRBJ2-5): EPEVTQTPSHQVTQMGQEVILRCVPISNHLYFYWYRQILGQKVEFLVSFYNNEISEKSEIFDDQFSVERPDGSNFTLKIRSTKLEDSAMYFCASSPGQGMETQYFGPGTRLLVL.

This clonotype was recorded at least ten times. V and J are TRBV15 and TRBJ2-6, with 9 bases matching TRBD1. This CDR3 spans 19 amino acids. J was trimmed by 2 bases and V by 4 bases; bases with no gene match: 12. Germline CDR1 and CDR2: LNHNV and YYDKDF (reference sequence). The CDR3 sequence: CATSTNRDRVRTGANVLTF. DNA for the CDR3: TGTGCCACCAGCACCAACCGGGACAGGGTACGCACTGGGGCCAACGTCCTGACTTTC.

This clonotype has ten or more counts. The CDR3 protein is CASSQDSSSYEQYF. CDR3 nucleotide sequence: TGTGCCAGCAGCCAAGACAGCAGCTCCTACGAGCAGTACTTC. The V call is TRBV3-1, the J call TRBJ2-7, with unresolved D. V lost 0 bases to trimming and J lost 0 bases, with 6 bases between them. Germline-derived CDR1 and CDR2 are LGHDT and YNNKEL (reference sequence). The CDR3 consists of 14 residues.

This clonotype was detected many times. CDR3 region: CASSLAQVVGYTF. In DNA form, the CDR3 reads TGTGCCAGCAGCTTGGCGCAGGTTGTCGGCTACACCTTC. The chain is built from TRBV5-6 and TRBJ1-2; no clear D. Trimming removed 0 bases at V and 8 bases at J, with 11 bases between. The CDR3 contains 13 residues. CDR1 and CDR2 from the germline V gene are SGHDT and YYEEEE.

This clonotype has ten or more counts. The V call is TRBV2, the J call TRBJ2-2; 8 bases fit TRBD1. In germline, CDR1 is SNHLY, CDR2 FYNNEI. The CDR3 runs 18 residues. V shed 2 bases and J 2 bases; nucleotides not matched to a gene: 10. CDR3 sequence: CASSEKLTGVTNTGELFF. The CDR3 nucleotides are TGTGCCAGCAGTGAAAAGTTGACAGGGGTTACCAACACCGGGGAGCTGTTTTTT.

This clonotype was detected many times. The rearrangement joins TRBV15 to TRBJ2-1; D is unresolved. Germline V CDR1 and CDR2: LNHNV, YYDKDF (reference sequence). CDR3 length: 13 residues. The V and J ends lost 3 bases and 7 bases respectively, with 10 bases between them. CDR3 region: CATSSAEANEQFF. The CDR3 bases are TGTGCCACCAGCAGTGCCGAGGCTAATGAGCAGTTCTTC.

There are many counts of this clonotype. For the CDR3, the DNA is TGCGCCAGCAGCCCCCGACAGGCCGAAGAGACCCAGTACTTC. This sequence encodes CASSPRQAEETQYF. The chain couples TRBV5-1 to TRBJ2-5, with D possibly matching TRBD1 (6 bases). Looked up from germline, CDR1 is SGHRS and CDR2 is YFSETQ. The CDR3 spans 14 residues. Trimming took 4 bases from V and 3 from J, leaving 13 bases between them.

This clonotype was seen at least ten times. The chain combines TRBV20-1 with TRBJ1-3; D uncertain. Germline values: CDR1 DFQATT, CDR2 SNEGSKA (reference sequence). Trimming pared 1 base from V and 11 bases from J, leaving 24 bases between. The CDR3 has 16 residues. The CDR3 spells CSARGPRSGQMASIYF. The CDR3, as DNA: TGCAGTGCTAGAGGCCCCCGTTCAGGTCAGATGGCCTCCATATATTTT.

In this sample, this clonotype turned up once. This may come from a read error, since a much larger clone is one base off. The genes are TRBV20-1 and TRBJ2-2; TRBD2 matches at 7 bases. The CDR3 extends over 16 amino acids. The germline V gene encodes CDR1 DFQATT and CDR2 SNEGSKA (reference sequence). J gave up 9 bases and V 0 bases, and 13 bases lay outside the gene matches. The CDR3 nucleotides are TGCAGTGCTAGAGATGAGTGGGAGGGATTAACCTGGGAGCTGTTTTTT. Its translation is CSARDEWEGLTWELFF.